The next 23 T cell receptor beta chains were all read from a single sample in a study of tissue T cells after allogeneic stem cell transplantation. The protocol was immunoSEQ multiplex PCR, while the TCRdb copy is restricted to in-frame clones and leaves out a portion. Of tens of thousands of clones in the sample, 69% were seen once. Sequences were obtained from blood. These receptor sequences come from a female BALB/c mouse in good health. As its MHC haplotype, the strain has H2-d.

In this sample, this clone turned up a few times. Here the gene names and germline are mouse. CDR3 sequence: CASSQDRQGNYAEQFF. The sequenced CDR3 bases are TGTGCCAGCAGCCAAGATAGACAGGGGAACTATGCTGAGCAGTTC. The V gene is TRBV2, the J gene TRBJ2-1, with 8 bases identical to TRBD1. The read halts 1 residue ahead of the CDR3 end, with the missing end drawn from the germline J gene. From germline, CDR1 is LGHNA and CDR2 YSYQKL. This CDR3 region has 16 residues. V trimming: 0 bases; J trimming: 1 base; junction bases outside the gene matches: 2.

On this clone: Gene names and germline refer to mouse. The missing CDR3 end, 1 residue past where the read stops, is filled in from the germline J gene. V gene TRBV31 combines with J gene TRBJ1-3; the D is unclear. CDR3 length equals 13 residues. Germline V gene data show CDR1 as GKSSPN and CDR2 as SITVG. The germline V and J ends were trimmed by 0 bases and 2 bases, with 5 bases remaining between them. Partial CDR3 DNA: TGTGCCTGGAGTCTGGTCACTGGAAATACGCTCTAT. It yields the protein CAWSLVTGNTLY. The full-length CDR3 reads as CAWSLVTGNTLYF.

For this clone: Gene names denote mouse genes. Partial CDR3 DNA: TGTGCTAGCAGTGCGCCGGGACAAACCAACGAAAGATTATTT. Translating gives CASSAPGQTNERLF. The entire CDR3 reads CASSAPGQTNERLFF. The V gene is TRBV29, the J gene TRBJ1-4; D perhaps matches TRBD1 (6 bases). The CDR3 extends 1 residue past the end of the read, so its final part is completed from the germline J gene. The CDR3 length is 15 residues. Trimming shortened V by 5 bases and J by 3 bases, and 13 bases separated the two germline ends. Looked up from germline, CDR1 is MSHET and CDR2 is SYDVDS.

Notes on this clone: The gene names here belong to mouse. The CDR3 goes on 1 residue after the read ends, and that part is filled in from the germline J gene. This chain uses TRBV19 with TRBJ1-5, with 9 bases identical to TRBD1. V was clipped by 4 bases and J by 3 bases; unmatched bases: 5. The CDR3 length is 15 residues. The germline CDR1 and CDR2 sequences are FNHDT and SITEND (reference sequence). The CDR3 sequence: CASSPDRGSNQAPLF. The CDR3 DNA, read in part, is TGTGCCAGCAGTCCCGACAGGGGGAGCAACCAGGCTCCGCTT.

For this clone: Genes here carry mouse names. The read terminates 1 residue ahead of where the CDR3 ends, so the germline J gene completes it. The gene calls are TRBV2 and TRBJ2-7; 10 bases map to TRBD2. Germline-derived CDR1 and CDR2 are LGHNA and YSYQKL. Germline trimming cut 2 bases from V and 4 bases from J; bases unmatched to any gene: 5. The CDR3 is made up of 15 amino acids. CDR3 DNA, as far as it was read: TGTGCCAGCAGCCAATCCGGGACTGGGGCTTATGAACAGTAC. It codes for CASSQSGTGAYEQY. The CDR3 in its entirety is CASSQSGTGAYEQYF.

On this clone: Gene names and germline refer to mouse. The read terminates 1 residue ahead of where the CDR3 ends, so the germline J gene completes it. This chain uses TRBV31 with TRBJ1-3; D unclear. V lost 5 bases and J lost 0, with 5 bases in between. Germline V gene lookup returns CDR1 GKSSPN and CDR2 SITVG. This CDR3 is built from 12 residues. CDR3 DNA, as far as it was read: TGTGCCTGGGACATTTCTGGAAATACGCTCTAT. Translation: CAWDISGNTLY. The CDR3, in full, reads CAWDISGNTLYF.

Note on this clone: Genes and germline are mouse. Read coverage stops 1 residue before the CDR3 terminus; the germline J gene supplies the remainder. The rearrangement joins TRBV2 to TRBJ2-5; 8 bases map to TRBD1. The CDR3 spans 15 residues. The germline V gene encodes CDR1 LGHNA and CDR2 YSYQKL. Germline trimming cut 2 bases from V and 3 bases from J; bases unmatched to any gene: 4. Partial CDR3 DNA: TGTGCCAGCAGCCAAAACAGGGGGAGGCAAGACACCCAGTAC. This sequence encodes CASSQNRGRQDTQY. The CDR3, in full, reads CASSQNRGRQDTQYF.

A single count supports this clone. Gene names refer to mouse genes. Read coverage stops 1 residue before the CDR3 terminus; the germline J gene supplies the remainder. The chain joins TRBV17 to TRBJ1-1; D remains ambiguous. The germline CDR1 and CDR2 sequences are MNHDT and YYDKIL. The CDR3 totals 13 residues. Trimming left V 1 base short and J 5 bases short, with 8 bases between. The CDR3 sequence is CASSRGVGTEVFF. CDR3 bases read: TGTGCTAGCAGTAGAGGGGTGGGTACAGAAGTCTTC.

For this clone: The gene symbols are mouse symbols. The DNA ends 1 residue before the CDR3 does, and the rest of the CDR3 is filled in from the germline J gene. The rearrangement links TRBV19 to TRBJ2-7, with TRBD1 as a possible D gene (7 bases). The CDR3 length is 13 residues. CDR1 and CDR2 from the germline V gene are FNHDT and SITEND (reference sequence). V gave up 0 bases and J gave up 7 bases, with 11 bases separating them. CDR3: CASSIGGGREQYF. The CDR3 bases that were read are TGTGCCAGCAGTATAGGAGGGGGCAGGGAACAGTAC.

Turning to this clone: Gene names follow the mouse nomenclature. The covered CDR3 bases are TGCACCTGCAGTGCATTGGAGTATGAACAGTAC. Translation gives CTCSALEYEQY. The whole CDR3 reads CTCSALEYEQYF. The chain links TRBV1 to TRBJ2-7; D gene ambiguous. The read comes to an end 1 residue before the CDR3 does, leaving the germline J gene to fill in the end. V was pared by 2 bases and J by 4 bases, with 6 bases between. The CDR3 runs to 12 residues. The germline V gene has CDR1 NSQYPW and CDR2 LRSPGD (reference sequence).

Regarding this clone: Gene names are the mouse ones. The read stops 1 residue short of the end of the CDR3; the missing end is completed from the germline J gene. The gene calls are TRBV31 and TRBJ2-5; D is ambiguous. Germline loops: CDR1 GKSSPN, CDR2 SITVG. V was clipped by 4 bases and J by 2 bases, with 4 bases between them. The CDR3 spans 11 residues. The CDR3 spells CAWTLQDTQYF. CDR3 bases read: TGTGCCTGGACACTCCAAGACACCCAGTAC.

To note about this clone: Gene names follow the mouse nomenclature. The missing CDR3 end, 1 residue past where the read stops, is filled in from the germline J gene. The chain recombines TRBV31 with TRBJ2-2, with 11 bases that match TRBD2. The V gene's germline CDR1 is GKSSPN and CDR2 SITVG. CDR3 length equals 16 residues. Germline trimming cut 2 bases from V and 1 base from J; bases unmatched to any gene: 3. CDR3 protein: CAWSSGTGGNTGQLYF. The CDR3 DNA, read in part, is TGTGCCTGGAGTTCCGGGACTGGGGGAAACACCGGGCAGCTCTAC.

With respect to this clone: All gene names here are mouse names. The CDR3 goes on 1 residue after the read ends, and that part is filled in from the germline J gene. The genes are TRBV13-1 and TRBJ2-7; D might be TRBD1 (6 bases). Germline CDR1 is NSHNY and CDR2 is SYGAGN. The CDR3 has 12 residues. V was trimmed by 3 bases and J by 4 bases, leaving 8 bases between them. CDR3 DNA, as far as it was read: TGTGCCAGCAGTGGGGGACATTATGAACAGTAC. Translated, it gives CASSGGHYEQY. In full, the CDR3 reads CASSGGHYEQYF.

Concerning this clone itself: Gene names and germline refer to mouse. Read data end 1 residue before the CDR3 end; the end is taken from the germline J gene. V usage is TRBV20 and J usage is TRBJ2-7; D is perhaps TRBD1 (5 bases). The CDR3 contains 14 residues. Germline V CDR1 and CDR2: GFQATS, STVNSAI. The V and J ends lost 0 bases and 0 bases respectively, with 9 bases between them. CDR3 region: CGARDTGSSYEQYF. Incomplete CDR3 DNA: TGTGGTGCTAGGGATACAGGAAGCTCCTATGAACAGTAC. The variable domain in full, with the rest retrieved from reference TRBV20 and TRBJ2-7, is GALVYQYPRRTICKSGTSMRMECQAVGFQATSVAWYRQSPQKTFELIALSTVNSAIKYEQNFTQEKFPISHPNLSFSSMTVLNAYLEDRGLYLCGARDTGSSYEQYFGPGTRLTVL.

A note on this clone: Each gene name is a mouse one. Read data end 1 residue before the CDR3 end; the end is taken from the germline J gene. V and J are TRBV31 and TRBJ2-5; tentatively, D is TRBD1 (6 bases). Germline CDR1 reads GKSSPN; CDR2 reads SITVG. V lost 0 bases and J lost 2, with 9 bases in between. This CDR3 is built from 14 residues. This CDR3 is CAWSLGGRQDTQYF. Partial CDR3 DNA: TGTGCCTGGAGTCTAGGGGGACGCCAAGACACCCAGTAC. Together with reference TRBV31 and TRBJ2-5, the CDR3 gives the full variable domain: AQTIHQWPVAEIKAVGSPLSLGCTIKGKSSPNLYWYWQATGGTLQQLFYSITVGQVESVVQLNLSASRPKDDQFILSTEKLLLSHSGFYLCAWSLGGRQDTQYFGPGTRLLVL.

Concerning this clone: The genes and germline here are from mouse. The sequenced part of the CDR3 DNA is TGTGCTAGCAGTTTGAGGACAGGGGTGGGAAATACGCTCTAT. Its translation is CASSLRTGVGNTLY. The whole CDR3 reads CASSLRTGVGNTLYF. This sequence joins TRBV29 and TRBJ1-3; 9 positions agree with TRBD1. The observed sequence ends 1 residue before the CDR3 terminus, with the missing tail filled in from the germline J gene. The germline V gene encodes CDR1 MSHET and CDR2 SYDVDS. Trimming took 3 bases from V and 4 from J; bases not matched to a gene: 4. This CDR3 region has 15 residues.

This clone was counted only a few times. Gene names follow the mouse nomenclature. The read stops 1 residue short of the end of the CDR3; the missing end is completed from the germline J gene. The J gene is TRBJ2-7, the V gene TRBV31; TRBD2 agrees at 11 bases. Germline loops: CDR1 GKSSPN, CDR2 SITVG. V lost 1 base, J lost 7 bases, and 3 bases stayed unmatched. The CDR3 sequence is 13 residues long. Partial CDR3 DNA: TGTGCCTGGAGTCGGGACTGGGGGAGGGAACAGTAC. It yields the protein CAWSRDWGREQY. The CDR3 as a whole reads CAWSRDWGREQYF.

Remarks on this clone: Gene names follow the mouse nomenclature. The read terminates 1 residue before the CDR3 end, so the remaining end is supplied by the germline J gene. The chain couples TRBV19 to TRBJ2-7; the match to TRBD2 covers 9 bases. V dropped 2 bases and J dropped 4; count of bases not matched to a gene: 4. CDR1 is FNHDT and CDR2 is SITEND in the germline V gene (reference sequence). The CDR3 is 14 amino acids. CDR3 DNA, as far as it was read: TGTGCCAGCAGTATGCTGGGGGGGATTTATGAACAGTAC. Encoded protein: CASSMLGGIYEQY. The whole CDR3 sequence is CASSMLGGIYEQYF. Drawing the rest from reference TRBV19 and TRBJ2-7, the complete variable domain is GGIITQTPKFLIGQEGQKLTLKCQQNFNHDTMYWYRQDSGKGLRLIYYSITENDLQKGDLSEGYDASREKKSSFSLTVTSAQKNEMAVFLCASSMLGGIYEQYFGPGTRLTVL.

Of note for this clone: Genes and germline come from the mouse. The covered CDR3 bases are TGTGCCAGCAGTATAGACAGAAATTCTGGAAATACGCTCTAT. This encodes CASSIDRNSGNTLY. The entire CDR3 sequence reads CASSIDRNSGNTLYF. V usage is TRBV19 and J usage is TRBJ1-3, with D unclear. The CDR3 end lies 1 residue beyond the end of the read and is filled in from the germline J gene. The CDR3 contains 15 residues. The germline V gene has CDR1 FNHDT and CDR2 SITEND (reference sequence). V lost 0 bases to trimming and J lost 0 bases, with 7 bases between them.

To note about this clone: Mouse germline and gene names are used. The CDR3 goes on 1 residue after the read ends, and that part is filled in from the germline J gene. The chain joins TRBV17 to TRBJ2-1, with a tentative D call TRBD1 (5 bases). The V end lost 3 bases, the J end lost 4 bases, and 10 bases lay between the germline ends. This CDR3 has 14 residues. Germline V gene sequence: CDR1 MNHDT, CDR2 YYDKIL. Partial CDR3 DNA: TGTGCTAGCAGTAGTCGGCAGGGATATGCTGAGCAGTTC. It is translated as CASSSRQGYAEQF. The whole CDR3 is CASSSRQGYAEQFF.

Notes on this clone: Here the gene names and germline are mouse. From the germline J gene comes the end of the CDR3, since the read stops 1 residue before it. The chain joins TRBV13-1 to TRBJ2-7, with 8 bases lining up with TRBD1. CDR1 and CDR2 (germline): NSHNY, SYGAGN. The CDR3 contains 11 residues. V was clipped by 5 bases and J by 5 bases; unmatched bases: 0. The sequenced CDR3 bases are TGTGCCAGCAGGGACAGGGATGAACAGTAC. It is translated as CASRDRDEQY. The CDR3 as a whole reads CASRDRDEQYF.

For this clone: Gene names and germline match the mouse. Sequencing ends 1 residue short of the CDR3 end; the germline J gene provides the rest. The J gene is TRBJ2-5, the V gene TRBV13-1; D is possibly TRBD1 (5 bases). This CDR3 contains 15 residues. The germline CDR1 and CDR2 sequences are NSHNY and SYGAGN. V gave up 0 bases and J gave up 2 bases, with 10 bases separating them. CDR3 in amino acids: CASSDVRRAQDTQYF. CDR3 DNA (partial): TGTGCCAGCAGTGATGTCCGCAGGGCCCAAGACACCCAGTAC.

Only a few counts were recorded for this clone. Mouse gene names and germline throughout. CDR3 sequence: CASSTSGAEQYF. CDR3 DNA (partial): TGTGCAAGCAGCACATCTGGGGCTGAACAGTAC. This chain links TRBV16 with TRBJ2-7; possible D gene TRBD2, 6 bases. The read terminates 1 residue before the CDR3 end, so the remaining end is supplied by the germline J gene. Germline V gene sequence: CDR1 SGHSA, CDR2 FRNQAP. The CDR3 sequence is 12 residues long. V was pared by 5 bases and J by 6 bases, with 11 bases between.